Listed below are T cell receptor beta chains from one sample, sequenced in a study of blood T cell repertoires in COVID-19. Measured with immunoSEQ multiplex PCR; TCRdb has only the in-frame clones, and not every one. In the table there are over 350,000 clones, approximately 90% of which are singletons. Sequencing was carried out using PBMCs or T cells enriched from blood (not recorded which). These TCRs come from a woman between 18 and 29 years old who had recovered from COVID-19. Both conserved end residues are part of each CDR3.

v_gene | CDR3aa
TRBV20-1 | CSARFGVQQFF
TRBV6-1 | CASSDGTGGVQYF
TRBV29-1 | CSVVPTGQGSTEAFF
TRBV29-1 | CSVEDYRGMAFF
TRBV9 | CASSVPSGGARYNEQFF
TRBV7-8 | CASSLGVPQPQHF
TRBV7-8 | CASSPGRGENGYTF
TRBV6-5 | CASSQDSPNYGYTF
TRBV12-1 | CASSPRDREYNEQFF
TRBV4-3 | CASSQTRLYNEQFF
TRBV5-6 | CASSTLTVMNTEAFF
TRBV5-4 | CASSPGQVYPRETEAFF
TRBV2 | CASRERYSGMNTEAFF
TRBV27 | CASSLENNYNEQFF
TRBV24-1 | CATSGKIPGQGAGTSTDTQYF
TRBV30 | CAWSVLSNQPQHF
TRBV2 | CASSEIGQGGDEQFF
TRBV9 | CASSVGQGGVGQPQHF
TRBV7-2 | CASSTGPYSNQPQHF
TRBV4-3 | CASSQEYRDSSYEQYF
TRBV4-3 | CASSQGLAGSYEQYF
TRBV29-1 | CSVLSEWDRPTDTQYF
TRBV4-3 | CASSQDQGGPTNEKLFF
TRBV10-1 | CASSESWGRSQFF
TRBV7-6 | CASSLGTLGLNTGELFF
TRBV7-3 | CASSYDRFTDTQYF
TRBV21-1 | CASSKADSSNQPQHF
TRBV27 | CASSLWGESNQPQHF
TRBV7-2 | CASLGGAQETQYF
TRBV3-1/TRBV3-2 | CASSRRPGTDTQYF
TRBV28 | CASSPKAGFNEQFF
TRBV13 | CASSSEAPLTFF
TRBV4-1 | CASSHLPGQNQETQYF
TRBV5-1 | CASSLAGYNSPLHF